Presented here are 21 T cell receptor beta chains from one specimen sequenced in a study of CD8+ T cells in alopecia areata. In each case, RNA was isolated and then reverse transcribed into cDNA as the sequencing template. Sequenced by immunoSEQ multiplex PCR; TCRdb stores in-frame clones only, minus some. Counted here are 180,000 or so clones, roughly 59% occurring once; the ten biggest clones make up about 1.7%. The material was CD4+ T cells sorted from blood, obtained at week 0. These receptors originate from a human donor with alopecia areata.

This clone has only a few counts. The genes are TRBV29-1 and TRBJ1-4; D not certain. This CDR3 is built from 15 residues. Trimming left V 0 bases short and J 8 bases short, with 16 bases between. The germline V gene encodes CDR1 SQVTM and CDR2 ANQGSEA. The chain's CDR3 is CSVEEDGPRREKLFF. The CDR3 DNA reads TGCAGCGTTGAAGAGGACGGTCCCCGTCGGGAAAAACTGTTTTTT.

The chain couples TRBV7-9 to TRBJ2-3; maybe TRBD2 (5 bases). CDR3 size: 11 residues. V gave up 5 bases and J gave up 13 bases, with 13 bases separating them. CDR1 is SEHNR and CDR2 is FQNEAQ in the germline V gene (reference sequence). The CDR3 loop is CASSNAGFKYF. CDR3 bases: TGTGCCAGCAGCAACGCGGGCTTCAAGTATTTT. Looking up the rest from reference TRBV7-9 and TRBJ2-3 gives the full variable domain: DTGVSQNPRHKITKRGQNVTFRCDPISEHNRLYWYRQTLGQGPEFLTYFQNEAQLEKSRLLSDRFSAERPKGSFSTLEIQRTEQGDSAMYLCASSNAGFKYFGPGTRLTVL.

This chain joins TRBV29-1 and TRBJ2-3, with D uncertain. This CDR3 region has 12 residues. Germline V lookup: CDR1 SQVTM, CDR2 ANQGSEA. Trimming removed 4 bases at V and 4 bases at J, with 9 bases between. This chain's CDR3 is CSVGVRADTQYF. In DNA, the CDR3 is TGCAGCGTTGGGGTCAGAGCAGATACGCAGTATTTT.

The table lists this clone with a few counts. The chain carries TRBV29-1 and TRBJ2-7; no clear D gene. The germline V and J ends were trimmed by 3 bases and 2 bases, with 14 bases remaining between them. This CDR3 is built from 14 residues. Germline-derived CDR1 and CDR2 are SQVTM and ANQGSEA. CDR3 sequence (DNA): TGCAGCGTTGAGGGCGATCATGGACCCTACGAGCAGTACTTC. Amino acids: CSVEGDHGPYEQYF.

The chain uses TRBV27 and TRBJ2-7; TRBD2 agrees at 7 bases. Germline CDR1 and CDR2: MNHEY and SMNVEV (reference sequence). The CDR3 covers 14 residues. The V and J ends lost 7 bases and 2 bases, in that order; junction bases with no gene match: 8. CDR3 coding DNA: TGTGCCAGCACCCAGTCGGGGGGACCCTACGAGCAGTACTTC. It codes for CASTQSGGPYEQYF.

For this clone: This specimen includes other DNA sequences encoding the same CDR3. The genes are TRBV30 and TRBJ1-5; D call uncertain. V lost 0 bases and J 4 bases, leaving 10 bases between the germline ends. The length of the CDR3 is 14 residues. In germline, CDR1 is GTSNPN, CDR2 SVGIG (reference sequence). The CDR3 bases are TGTGCCTGGAGTGTAAAGCAGCCTAATCAGCCCCAGCATTTT. It encodes CAWSVKQPNQPQHF. Filled out from reference TRBV30 and TRBJ1-5, the complete variable domain reads SQTIHQWPATLVQPVGSPLSLECTVEGTSNPNLYWYRQAAGRGLQLLFYSVGIGQISSEVPQNLSASRPQDRQFILSSKKLLLSDSGFYLCAWSVKQPNQPQHFGDGTRLSIL.

CDR3 in amino acids: CASRDWDGDYGYTF. For the CDR3, the DNA is TGTGCCAGCAGGGACTGGGACGGTGACTATGGCTACACCTTC. The chain employs TRBV6-1 and TRBJ1-2; the D gene is possibly TRBD1 (5 bases). Trimming cost V 6 bases and J 3 bases, with 14 bases left between them. The CDR3 sequence is 14 residues long. Germline lookup yields CDR1 MNHNS and CDR2 SASEGT.

Of note for this clone: The sample contains more than one DNA sequence encoding this CDR3. CDR3 loop: CAWGFPGTFNYNEQFF. For the CDR3, the DNA is TGTGCCTGGGGATTCCCGGGGACTTTCAACTACAATGAGCAGTTCTTC. The chain employs TRBV30 and TRBJ2-1, with D maybe TRBD2 (6 bases). V shed 5 bases and J shed 3 bases, with 20 bases lying between them. The CDR3 covers 16 residues. Germline CDR1 reads GTSNPN; CDR2 reads SVGIG (reference sequence). Together with reference TRBV30 and TRBJ2-1, the CDR3 gives the full variable domain: SQTIHQWPATLVQPVGSPLSLECTVEGTSNPNLYWYRQAAGRGLQLLFYSVGIGQISSEVPQNLSASRPQDRQFILSSKKLLLSDSGFYLCAWGFPGTFNYNEQFFGPGTRLTVL.

The V gene is TRBV30, the J gene TRBJ1-1; D not resolved. CDR3 length equals 13 residues. V lost 4 bases and J 1 base, leaving 10 bases between the germline ends. The germline gives CDR1 GTSNPN, CDR2 SVGIG (reference sequence). CDR3 sequence (DNA): TGTGCCTGGATCTTGGGTCCGAACACTGAAGCTTTCTTT. It translates to CAWILGPNTEAFF.

The chain couples TRBV9 to TRBJ2-3; 8 nucleotides agree with TRBD1. Germline V lookup: CDR1 SGDLS, CDR2 YYNGEE. The CDR3 is made up of 15 amino acids. V was pared by 3 bases and J by 3 bases, with 6 bases of the junction left unmatched. DNA for the CDR3: TGTGCCAGCAGCGGACAGGGGTTTGTGACAGATACGCAGTATTTT. Its translation: CASSGQGFVTDTQYF.

This clone was detected a few times. The chain uses TRBV7-8 and TRBJ2-5; 8 nucleotides line up with TRBD1. From germline, CDR1 is SGHVS and CDR2 FQNEAQ. There are 14 residues in the CDR3. After removal of 5 bases from V and 11 bases from J, the junction contained 13 bases not matched to a gene. The DNA of the CDR3 is TGTGCCAGCAGCCGTACAGGGGGTGAGTTTGAGCAGTACTTC. Translation: CASSRTGGEFEQYF.

This clone was seen only a few times. The J gene is TRBJ2-5, the V gene TRBV25-1; a weak D match, TRBD2 (6 bases). The V end lost 5 bases, the J end lost 1 base, and 17 bases lay between the germline ends. Germline V CDR1 and CDR2: MGHDK, SYGVNS. The CDR3 consists of 16 residues. DNA of the CDR3: TGTGCCAGCAGTTACCCTGGGGGGATGCTCCAAGAGACCCAGTACTTC. Its protein product is CASSYPGGMLQETQYF.

The chain couples TRBV30 to TRBJ1-2; D gene uncertain. Germline loops: CDR1 GTSNPN, CDR2 SVGIG (reference sequence). The germline V and J ends were trimmed by 0 bases and 8 bases, with 13 bases remaining between them. The CDR3 contains 13 residues. CDR3 DNA: TGTGCCTGGAGTGTATCTGCGGTCTGGGGCTACACCTTC. Protein: CAWSVSAVWGYTF.

This chain links TRBV9 with TRBJ2-3, with 10 bases aligning to TRBD2. Germline assignment: CDR1 SGDLS and CDR2 YYNGEE. V lost 0 bases and J lost 2; bases outside the gene matches: 6. The CDR3 has 17 residues. CDR3: CASSVDVAGGSTDTQYF. The CDR3 bases are TGTGCCAGCAGCGTAGATGTAGCGGGGGGATCCACAGATACGCAGTATTTT.

The CDR3 protein is CSARTGAGGELFF. The CDR3 DNA reads TGCAGCGCCAGGACAGGGGCGGGCGGGGAGCTGTTTTTT. The chain joins TRBV29-1 to TRBJ2-2; 9 positions match TRBD1. V was pared by 7 bases and J by 7 bases, with 7 bases of the junction left unmatched. CDR1 is SQVTM and CDR2 is ANQGSEA in the germline V gene. This CDR3 region has 13 residues.

The chain couples TRBV29-1 to TRBJ2-7, with D possibly TRBD2 on 6 matching bases. The V and J ends lost 6 bases and 3 bases respectively, with 18 bases between them. Germline V gene sequence: CDR1 SQVTM, CDR2 ANQGSEA. This CDR3 comprises 14 residues. This chain's CDR3 is CSVGGRGRGYEQYF. The CDR3 nucleotides read TGCAGCGTGGGAGGAAGAGGTAGGGGCTACGAGCAGTACTTC.

This clone appeared a few times. At one of its ends the junction is not consistent with the germline gene, which may arise from a read error. This chain uses TRBV2 with TRBJ2-7, with TRBD1 identical over 7 bases. The CDR3 runs to 11 residues. CDR1 SNHLY and CDR2 FYNNEI come from the germline V gene. The CDR3 sequence: CASSDPGQKKF. CDR3 coding DNA: TGTGCCAGCAGTGATCCGGGACAGAAAAAATTC.

The CDR3 sequence: CASSVDGDQPQHF. DNA for the CDR3: TGTGCCAGCAGCGTGGACGGTGATCAGCCCCAGCATTTT. This chain connects TRBV9 to TRBJ1-5, with D unresolved. Germline lookup yields CDR1 SGDLS and CDR2 YYNGEE. The CDR3 length is 13 residues. V was pared by 2 bases and J by 5 bases, with 8 bases between.

CDR3 sequence: CASSMNERVRANYGYTF. CDR3 DNA sequence: TGTGCCAGTAGTATGAACGAGCGGGTCCGCGCTAACTATGGCTACACCTTC. This sequence joins TRBV19 and TRBJ1-2, with no clear D. The germline V gene has CDR1 LNHDA and CDR2 SQIVND (reference sequence). V shed 3 bases and J shed 0 bases, with 17 bases lying between them. The CDR3 has 17 residues. Variable domain in full (rest from reference TRBV19 and TRBJ1-2): DGGITQSPKYLFRKEGQNVTLSCEQNLNHDAMYWYRQDPGQGLRLIYYSQIVNDFQKGDIAEGYSVSREKKESFPLTVTSAQKNPTAFYLCASSMNERVRANYGYTFGSGTRLTVV.

There are a few counts of this clone. The rearrangement uses TRBV4-3 and TRBJ1-6, with D maybe TRBD1 (5 bases). Trimming left V 2 bases short and J 6 bases short, with 8 bases between. Germline CDR1 reads LGHNA; CDR2 reads YSLEER. The CDR3 extends over 14 amino acids. The CDR3 loop reads CASSQLQVNSPLHF. The DNA of the CDR3 is TGCGCCAGCAGCCAATTACAGGTTAATTCACCCCTCCACTTT.

The rearrangement joins TRBV30 to TRBJ1-1; D unclear. Trimming removed 8 bases from V and 10 bases from J, with 17 bases in between. The germline CDR1 and CDR2 sequences are GTSNPN and SVGIG (reference sequence). This CDR3 comprises 11 residues. In nucleotides, the CDR3 is TGTGCCCGGTTTTCGGGTGTTTTAGCTTTCTTT. As protein: CARFSGVLAFF.